The 5 T cell receptor beta chains given below trace back to one sample, sequenced in a study of tissue T cells after allogeneic stem cell transplantation. Time point reported: mouse harvest day 7 after allogeneic transplant. Tail vein injection delivered 10^7 T-cell-depleted bone marrow cells and 10^6 splenic CD5+ T cells. Here immunoSEQ multiplex PCR was the method, and the copy in TCRdb shows in-frame clones only, minus some. The profile covers more than 4,000 clones, with about 50% appearing a single time and roughly 8.1% taken by the ten largest. Sequenced: lymph node tissue. The source is a female BALB/c mouse given C57BL/6 T cells with graft-versus-host disease after an allogeneic hematopoietic cell transplant.

Worth noting for this clone: The gene names here belong to mouse. The CDR3 end lies 1 residue beyond the end of the read and is filled in from the germline J gene. The chain is built from TRBV13-1 and TRBJ2-1; D is possibly TRBD1 (6 bases). The germline CDR1 and CDR2 sequences are NSHNY and SYGAGN. This CDR3 is built from 13 residues. Trimming shortened V by 4 bases and J by 5 bases, and 10 bases separated the two germline ends. CDR3 amino acids: CASSPGDHAEQFF. The sequenced CDR3 bases are TGTGCCAGCAGTCCAGGGGACCATGCTGAGCAGTTC.

Concerning this clone itself: Gene and germline names: mouse. The read finishes 1 residue shy of the CDR3 end, and the germline J gene is used to complete it. The rearrangement joins TRBV12-2 to TRBJ2-5; 7 bases agree with TRBD2. The germline gives CDR1 SGHLS, CDR2 HYDKME. The CDR3 runs to 13 residues. The trim removed 1 base at V and 4 bases at J, leaving 1 base unmatched. CDR3 DNA, as far as it was read: TGTGCCAGCTCTCTGGGGGGGAAAGACACCCAGTAC. Protein product: CASSLGGKDTQY. The complete CDR3 reads CASSLGGKDTQYF.

About this clone itself: Genes here carry mouse names. The CDR3 end lies 1 residue beyond the end of the read and is filled in from the germline J gene. The sample has other DNA sequences that encode this CDR3 too. The chain joins TRBV1 to TRBJ1-5, with 7 bases identical to TRBD1. Germline CDR1 and CDR2: NSQYPW and LRSPGD (reference sequence). The ends lost 4 bases at V and 6 bases at J; junction bases unmatched: 3. The CDR3 is 13 amino acids. The DNA read from the CDR3 is TGCACCTGCAGTGACAGGGGAGGCCAGGCTCCGCTT. This gives the protein CTCSDRGGQAPL. The CDR3 reads in full as CTCSDRGGQAPLF.

A word on this clone: Germline and genes here are mouse. The read finishes 1 residue shy of the CDR3 end, and the germline J gene is used to complete it. The chain recombines TRBV13-2 with TRBJ2-1; 9 bases map to TRBD1. CDR3 length: 14 amino acids. CDR1 and CDR2 from the germline V gene are NNHNN and SYGAGS (reference sequence). J lost 8 bases, V lost 0 bases, and 3 bases had no gene match. This CDR3 reads CASGDAGTGSEQFF. CDR3 DNA (partial): TGTGCCAGCGGTGATGCTGGGACAGGGTCTGAGCAGTTC.

By sample fraction, this clone is medium-sized (0.01 to 0.1%). Gene names refer to mouse genes. The CDR3 end lies 1 residue beyond the end of the read and is filled in from the germline J gene. This sequence joins TRBV13-1 and TRBJ1-1; D is unclear. V was trimmed by 6 bases and J by 0 bases, leaving 9 bases between them. The CDR3 totals 13 residues. Germline V gives CDR1 NSHNY, CDR2 SYGAGN. CDR3 protein: CASTGHPNTEVFF. The sequenced part of the CDR3 DNA is TGTGCCAGCACAGGCCACCCAAACACAGAAGTCTTC.